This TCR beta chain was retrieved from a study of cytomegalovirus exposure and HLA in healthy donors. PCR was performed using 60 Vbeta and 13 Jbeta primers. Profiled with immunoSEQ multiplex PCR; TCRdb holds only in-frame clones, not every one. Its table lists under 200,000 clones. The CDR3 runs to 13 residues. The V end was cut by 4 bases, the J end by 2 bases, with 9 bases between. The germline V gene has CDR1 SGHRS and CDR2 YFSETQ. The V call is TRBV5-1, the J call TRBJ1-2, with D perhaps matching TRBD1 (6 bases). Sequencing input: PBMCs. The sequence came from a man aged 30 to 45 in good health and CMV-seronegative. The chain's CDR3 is CASSEGGNYGYTF. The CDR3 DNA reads TGCGCCAGCAGCGAGGGGGGGAACTATGGCTACACCTTC.